The clone carrying this T cell receptor (beta chain) was counted ten times or more. Its specificity is unknown. The length of the CDR3 is 14 residues. Germline lookup yields CDR1 SNHLY and CDR2 FYNNEI. The germline V and J ends were trimmed by 8 bases and 3 bases, with 15 bases remaining between them. This specimen comes from a study of glioma-infiltrating T cells. Whole-study results and caveats: Only very few CDR3 sequences appeared in both tissue and blood. Gliomas, especially low-grade, showed above-expected tissue-blood divergence; non-neoplastic patients showed below.

Using RNA template, CDR3s of TCR alpha and beta were amplified with iRepertoire arm-PCR. TCRdb called the multiplex PCR reads again in MiXCR, with one record for every CDR3 protein. The sample holds around 180,000 distinct CDR3 sequences; under 55% are singletons and the top ten take 5.2%. The material sequenced was glioma tissue, nonneoplastic brain tissue, or PBMCs (not recorded which). The sequence was obtained from a human donor with low-grade glioma or glioblastoma, undergoing nonglioma brain surgery, or in good health (not recorded which). The chain is built from TRBV2 and TRBJ2-3; TRBD2 might be the D (5 bases). CDR3 protein: CASGSGLQTDTQYF. CDR3 in DNA: TGTGCCAGCGGGTCAGGACTGCAGACAGATACGCAGTATTTT.